These 30 T cell receptor beta chains share one sample of origin, sequenced in a study of blood T cell repertoires in COVID-19. Assay used: immunoSEQ multiplex PCR; TCRdb lists only in-frame clones, some missing. The sample shows roughly 170,000 clones, around 85% of them seen only once. Source material: peripheral blood. The receptor set was obtained from a man between 65 and 85 years old with active or convalescent COVID-19.

The chain recombines TRBV7-2 with TRBJ2-7, with 7 nucleotides matching TRBD2. Germline V lookup: CDR1 SGHTA, CDR2 FQGNSA. The CDR3 is 16 amino acids. V was pared by 5 bases and J by 1 base, with 11 bases of the junction left unmatched. The CDR3 loop is CASSIRRQRGSYEQYF. The CDR3 nucleotides are TGTGCCAGCAGCATCCGACGCCAGCGGGGATCCTACGAGCAGTACTTC.

CDR3 DNA: TGTGCCAGTAGTATTGCACAGCTCAATCAGCCCCAGCATTTT. It is translated as CASSIAQLNQPQHF. The chain recombines TRBV19 with TRBJ1-5; D not resolved. The length of the CDR3 is 14 residues. Germline V CDR1 and CDR2: LNHDA, SQIVND (reference sequence). V was cut by 3 bases and J by 3 bases, with 9 bases left in between.

This chain joins TRBV19 and TRBJ1-3; D uncertain. The CDR3 loop spans 17 amino acids. V was clipped by 3 bases and J by 0 bases, with 15 bases between them. Per germline, CDR1 LNHDA and CDR2 SQIVND (reference sequence). CDR3 DNA: TGTGCCAGTAGTATTTTCGGTGACACTAGCTCTGGAAACACCATATATTTT. Translation: CASSIFGDTSSGNTIYF.

This clone was seen only a few times. The chain has TRBV23-1 and TRBJ1-1; D unclear. TRBV23-1 belongs to the ORF category, with a function that is uncertain. Trimming removed 4 bases from V and 6 bases from J, with 9 bases in between. This CDR3 is built from 12 residues. Here the CDR3 DNA reads TGCGCCAGCAGTCCCGGTGAGCCTGAAGCTTTCTTT. It codes for CASSPGEPEAFF.

The J gene is TRBJ1-5, the V gene TRBV18; D perhaps matches TRBD1 (6 bases). The CDR3 is made up of 16 amino acids. V dropped 0 bases and J dropped 5 bases, with 14 bases sitting between them. From germline, CDR1 is KGHSH and CDR2 LQKENI. The CDR3: CASSPPGPRGDQPQHF. CDR3 coding DNA: TGTGCCAGCTCACCACCGGGGCCCAGGGGCGATCAGCCCCAGCATTTT.

The rearrangement uses TRBV15 and TRBJ1-2; D gene unclear. CDR3 length: 17 residues. The germline V gene encodes CDR1 LNHNV and CDR2 YYDKDF (reference sequence). The V end was cut by 0 bases, the J end by 6 bases, with 20 bases between. CDR3 sequence (DNA): TGTGCCACCAGCAGAGATAAGTGGAGGGCTTCAAGGGATGGCTACACCTTC. Translated: CATSRDKWRASRDGYTF.

The chain carries TRBV18 and TRBJ2-3, with D possibly TRBD1 on 5 matching bases. V was shortened by 0 bases and J by 4 bases, with 11 bases between the two germline ends. Per germline, CDR1 KGHSH and CDR2 LQKENI. The CDR3 is 15 residues long. As DNA, the CDR3 is TGTGCCAGCTCACCACCGGTTAGGGGCGCAGATACGCAGTATTTT. Its protein is CASSPPVRGADTQYF.

The chain uses TRBV5-5 and TRBJ2-2, with TRBD1 as a possible D gene (5 bases). The CDR3 sequence is 16 residues long. Trimming stripped 5 bases from V and 5 bases from J, with 19 bases between. Germline V gene data show CDR1 as SGHKS and CDR2 as YYEKEE (reference sequence). Here the CDR3 reads CASSSQRTWGTGELFF. CDR3 nucleotide sequence: TGTGCCAGCAGTTCCCAGAGGACATGGGGAACCGGGGAGCTGTTTTTT.

The CDR3 sequence is CASSFEGSGVYEQYF. CDR3 bases: TGCGCCAGCAGCTTTGAAGGCTCGGGGGTCTACGAGCAGTACTTC. The rearrangement uses TRBV5-1 and TRBJ2-7; weak D call: TRBD2 (6 bases). The V gene lost 2 bases and the J gene lost 3 bases, with 15 bases spanning the gap. The germline V gene encodes CDR1 SGHRS and CDR2 YFSETQ. This CDR3 contains 15 residues.

The chain is built from TRBV9 and TRBJ1-2; no reliable D call. Deletions cut 0 bases from V and 5 bases from J, with 11 bases between. Germline-derived CDR1 and CDR2 are SGDLS and YYNGEE. The CDR3 loop spans 14 amino acids. CDR3 DNA: TGTGCCAGCAGCGTAGCTTCGGGGAGGTATGGCTACACCTTC. Its protein is CASSVASGRYGYTF.

This clone was seen only a few times. CDR3 region: CASSPALNQPQHF. DNA for the CDR3: TGTGCCAGCAGCCCAGCGCTTAATCAGCCCCAGCATTTT. The chain joins TRBV7-9 to TRBJ1-5; D gene unclear. This CDR3 region has 13 residues. Germline assignment: CDR1 SEHNR and CDR2 FQNEAQ (reference sequence). V lost 5 bases to trimming and J lost 4 bases, with 9 bases between them.

CDR3 bases: TGCGCCAGCAGGCGGGCAGACAACTATGGCTACACCTTC. Protein sequence: CASRRADNYGYTF. V and J are TRBV5-1 and TRBJ1-2; D gene ambiguous. There are 13 residues in the CDR3. The germline V gene has CDR1 SGHRS and CDR2 YFSETQ. V lost 5 bases to trimming and J lost 2 bases, with 10 bases between them.

In this sample, this clone turned up once. The chain has TRBV29-1 and TRBJ2-2; 9 bases line up with TRBD2. This CDR3 contains 17 residues. Trimming at V came to 7 bases and at J to 1 base, leaving 13 bases not matched to a gene. Germline-derived CDR1 and CDR2 are SQVTM and ANQGSEA. The chain's CDR3 is CSALGLAGEKNTGELFF. Written as DNA, the CDR3 is TGCAGCGCATTGGGGTTAGCGGGAGAAAAGAACACCGGGGAGCTGTTTTTT.

The chain carries TRBV4-3 and TRBJ2-5; the match to TRBD1 covers 10 bases. The CDR3 sequence is 14 residues long. Germline CDR1 is LGHNA and CDR2 is YSLEER. Unmatched junction bases numbered 3, after V lost 3 bases and J lost 5 bases. CDR3 loop: CASSHRGQGETQYF. CDR3 coding DNA: TGCGCCAGCAGCCATCGGGGACAGGGGGAGACCCAGTACTTC.

The chain joins TRBV29-1 to TRBJ1-2; D unresolved. Germline assignment: CDR1 SQVTM and CDR2 ANQGSEA. This CDR3 spans 14 amino acids. V lost 4 bases and J lost 7, with 19 bases in between. The CDR3 nucleotides read TGCAGCGTTGTCGGACTGCAGTCCCGCGGTGGCTACACCTTC. Translation gives CSVVGLQSRGGYTF.

This chain joins TRBV18 and TRBJ2-5, with no clear D. Germline V lookup: CDR1 KGHSH, CDR2 LQKENI. The CDR3 is 14 residues long. V lost 4 bases to trimming and J lost 4 bases, with 13 bases between them. The CDR3, as DNA: TGTGCCAGCTCACGGAACTCGGGTCCAGAGACCCAGTACTTC. This codes for CASSRNSGPETQYF.

The chain uses TRBV7-2 and TRBJ1-3, with D tentatively TRBD1 (5 bases). The V end lost 4 bases, the J end lost 0 bases, and 16 bases lay between the germline ends. Germline lookup yields CDR1 SGHTA and CDR2 FQGNSA. This CDR3 region has 17 residues. CDR3 sequence reads: CASSSSFGGRSGNTIYF. The CDR3 coding sequence is TGTGCCAGCAGCTCATCTTTCGGGGGTCGCTCTGGAAACACCATATATTTT.

This clone is a singleton in its sample. The chain couples TRBV11-2 to TRBJ2-5; 10 nucleotides align to TRBD2. Trimming took 3 bases from V and 5 from J; bases not matched to a gene: 3. CDR1 is SGHAT, CDR2 FQNNGV, per germline. There are 14 residues in the CDR3. The CDR3 is CASSLSGLAETQYF. CDR3 DNA: TGTGCCAGCAGCTTGTCGGGACTAGCGGAGACCCAGTACTTC.

This clone appeared a single time. The genes are TRBV7-3 and TRBJ2-3; 9 nucleotides line up with TRBD2. In germline, CDR1 is SGHTA, CDR2 FQGTGA. The ends lost 3 bases at V and 6 bases at J; junction bases unmatched: 10. The CDR3 has 16 residues. The CDR3 nucleotides read TGTGCCAGCAGCTTGTTTTCTAGCGGGGCACGGGATACGCAGTATTTT. This gives the protein CASSLFSSGARDTQYF.

This chain uses TRBV6-5 with TRBJ1-2, with 8 bases that match TRBD1. The CDR3 runs 14 residues. The V gene's germline CDR1 is MNHEY and CDR2 SVGAGI. With V trimmed by 0 bases and J by 8 bases, 5 bases remained unmatched. CDR3 in DNA: TGTGCCAGCAGTTACTCAAGACAGGGGAGCGGCTACACCTTC. Translating it yields CASSYSRQGSGYTF.

The chain recombines TRBV19 with TRBJ2-7; 7 bases are shared with TRBD1. CDR3 length: 15 residues. Germline trimming cut 4 bases from V and 6 bases from J; bases unmatched to any gene: 12. The germline V gene encodes CDR1 LNHDA and CDR2 SQIVND (reference sequence). The chain's CDR3 is CASSKGPLRGSEQYF. CDR3 nucleotides: TGTGCCAGTAGTAAGGGGCCCCTCAGGGGGAGCGAGCAGTACTTC.

The V call is TRBV10-1, the J call TRBJ2-3; 16 bases match TRBD2. The CDR3 runs to 19 residues. The junction had 17 bases not matched to a gene; V was cut back by 7 bases and J by 7 bases. CDR1 and CDR2 from the germline V gene are WNHNN and SYGVQD (reference sequence). The CDR3 region has the DNA TGCGCCAGCACCCCCGGGACTAGCGGGGGGGCTGCAACAAGGCATACGCAGTATTTT. Translation: CASTPGTSGGAATRHTQYF.

The table lists this clone with a few counts. J is TRBJ2-3 and V is TRBV4-3, with a possible D match to TRBD2 (6 bases). The V gene's germline CDR1 is LGHNA and CDR2 YSLEER. Trimming took off 0 bases at V and 3 bases at J, with 16 bases between the two ends. CDR3 size: 17 residues. The CDR3 is CASSQDGGYGSTDTQYF. Here the CDR3 DNA reads TGCGCCAGCAGCCAAGACGGAGGGTACGGGAGTACAGATACGCAGTATTTT.

The chain employs TRBV2 and TRBJ2-5; D might be TRBD1 (6 bases). V lost 6 bases and J 1 base, leaving 15 bases between the germline ends. The CDR3 runs to 15 residues. In germline, CDR1 is SNHLY, CDR2 FYNNEI. This chain's CDR3 is CASRGTGLPQETQYF. For the CDR3, the DNA is TGTGCCAGCAGGGGTACAGGGCTGCCCCAAGAGACCCAGTACTTC. Drawing the rest from reference TRBV2 and TRBJ2-5, the complete variable domain is EPEVTQTPSHQVTQMGQEVILRCVPISNHLYFYWYRQILGQKVEFLVSFYNNEISEKSEIFDDQFSVERPDGSNFTLKIRSTKLEDSAMYFCASRGTGLPQETQYFGPGTRLLVL.

The V call is TRBV7-9, the J call TRBJ2-7; D not certain. The CDR3 loop spans 13 amino acids. V was shortened by 2 bases and J by 4 bases, with 9 bases between the two germline ends. Germline V gene sequence: CDR1 SEHNR, CDR2 FQNEAQ (reference sequence). The CDR3 DNA reads as TGTGCCAGCAGCTTACAACAGCCTTACGAGCAGTACTTC. Translating it yields CASSLQQPYEQYF.

This clone was detected once. The V call is TRBV10-2, the J call TRBJ2-2; 7 nucleotides align to TRBD2. From germline, CDR1 is WSHSY and CDR2 SAAADI. There are 15 residues in the CDR3. V lost 2 bases, J lost 4 bases, and 4 bases stayed unmatched. In DNA form, the CDR3 reads TGCGCCAGCAGTGAGACTTGGGGGGGCACCGGGGAGCTGTTTTTT. It translates to CASSETWGGTGELFF.

V is TRBV12-5 and J is TRBJ2-5, with D possibly matching TRBD1 (6 bases). The ends were cut back, 7 bases at V and 7 bases at J, with 16 bases in the middle. Per germline, CDR1 LGHNT and CDR2 FRNRAP. The CDR3 covers 13 residues. The DNA for the CDR3 is TGTGCTAGTGCCGCTGGGACACTGGGGACCCAGTACTTC. Its protein is CASAAGTLGTQYF.

CDR3 region: CSVATTTYNEQFF. CDR3 nucleotides: TGCAGCGTTGCGACTACCACTTACAATGAGCAGTTCTTC. This rearrangement joins TRBV29-1 to TRBJ2-1, with TRBD2 as a possible D gene (5 bases). Germline loops: CDR1 SQVTM, CDR2 ANQGSEA. This CDR3 has 13 amino acids. V lost 4 bases and J 4 bases, leaving 11 bases between the germline ends.

The chain links TRBV30 to TRBJ1-1, with D perhaps TRBD1 (5 bases). The CDR3 consists of 13 residues. V was pared by 3 bases and J by 6 bases, with 14 bases between. Germline CDR1 reads GTSNPN; CDR2 reads SVGIG (reference sequence). The chain's CDR3 is CAWSGQGHPEAFF. In DNA, the CDR3 is TGTGCCTGGAGCGGGCAGGGTCACCCTGAAGCTTTCTTT.

This chain links TRBV12-5 with TRBJ2-1, with TRBD2 matching 10 bases. The germline gives CDR1 LGHNT, CDR2 FRNRAP. Trimming took 0 bases from V and 4 from J; bases not matched to a gene: 6. The CDR3 consists of 17 residues. CDR3 in DNA: TGTGCTAGTGGTTTGGTACTCCCTAGCGGGAGTTACAATGAGCAGTTCTTC. It codes for CASGLVLPSGSYNEQFF.